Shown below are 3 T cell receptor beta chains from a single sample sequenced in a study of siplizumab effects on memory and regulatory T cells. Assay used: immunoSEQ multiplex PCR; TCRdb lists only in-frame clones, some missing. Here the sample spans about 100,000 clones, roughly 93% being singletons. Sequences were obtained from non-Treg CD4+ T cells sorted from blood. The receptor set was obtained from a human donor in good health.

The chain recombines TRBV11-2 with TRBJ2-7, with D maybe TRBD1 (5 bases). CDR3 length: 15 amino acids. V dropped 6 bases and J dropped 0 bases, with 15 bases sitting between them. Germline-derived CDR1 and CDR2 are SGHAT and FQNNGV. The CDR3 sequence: CASSDDSRSSYEQYF. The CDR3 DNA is TGTGCCAGCAGTGACGACAGCAGGAGCTCCTACGAGCAGTACTTC.

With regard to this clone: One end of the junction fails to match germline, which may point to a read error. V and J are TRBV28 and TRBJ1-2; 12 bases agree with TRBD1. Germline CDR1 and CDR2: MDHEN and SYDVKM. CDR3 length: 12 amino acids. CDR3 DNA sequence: TGTGCCAGCAGCTACCGGGACAGGGGGCTTATCTTC. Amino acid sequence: CASSYRDRGLIF.

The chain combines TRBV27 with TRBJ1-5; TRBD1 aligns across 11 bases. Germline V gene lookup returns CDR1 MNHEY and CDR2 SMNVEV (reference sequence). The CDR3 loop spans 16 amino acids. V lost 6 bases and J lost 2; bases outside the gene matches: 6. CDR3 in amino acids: CASSNGQGARNQPQHF. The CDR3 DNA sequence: TGTGCCAGCAGCAACGGACAGGGGGCGCGCAATCAGCCCCAGCATTTT.